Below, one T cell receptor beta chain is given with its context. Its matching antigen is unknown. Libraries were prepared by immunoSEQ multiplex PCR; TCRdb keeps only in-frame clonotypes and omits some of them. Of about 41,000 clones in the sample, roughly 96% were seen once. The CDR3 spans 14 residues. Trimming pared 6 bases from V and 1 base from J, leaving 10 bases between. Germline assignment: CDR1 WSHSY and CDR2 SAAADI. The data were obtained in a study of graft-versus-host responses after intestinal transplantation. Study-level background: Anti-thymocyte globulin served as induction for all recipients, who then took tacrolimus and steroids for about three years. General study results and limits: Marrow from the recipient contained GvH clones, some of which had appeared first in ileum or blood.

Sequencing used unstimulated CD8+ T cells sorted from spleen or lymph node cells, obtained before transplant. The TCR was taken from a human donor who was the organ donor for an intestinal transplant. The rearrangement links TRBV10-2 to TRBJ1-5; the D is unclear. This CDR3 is CASRKGPSNQPQHF. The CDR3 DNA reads TGCGCCAGCAGGAAGGGTCCGAGCAATCAGCCCCAGCATTTT.